This T cell receptor beta chain appears in the sequencing data of a study of blood T cell repertoires in COVID-19. Background on the study: Some COVID-19 samples were acute and others convalescent; all came from the United States, Italy and Spain.

It was within 2 weeks before study entry that exposed participants met a COVID-19 case. The CDR3 has 15 amino acids. Germline V gene lookup returns CDR1 SGHNT and CDR2 YYREEE (reference sequence). This clone occurred once. A read error may account for a junction end that differs from germline. Generated by immunoSEQ multiplex PCR, the TCRdb table keeps only in-frame clones and is missing some. The sample contains about 200,000 clones, around 88% of which appear only once. Specimen: PBMCs or T cells enriched from blood (not recorded which). The chain couples TRBV5-4 to TRBJ2-1, with D possibly matching TRBD2 (6 bases). The sequence came from a woman aged 25 to 39 who had been exposed to COVID-19. CDR3 nucleotides: TGTGCCAGCAAGGAGGACCGGGACTTTTACAGTGAGCAGTTCTTC. Translating it yields CASKEDRDFYSEQFF.